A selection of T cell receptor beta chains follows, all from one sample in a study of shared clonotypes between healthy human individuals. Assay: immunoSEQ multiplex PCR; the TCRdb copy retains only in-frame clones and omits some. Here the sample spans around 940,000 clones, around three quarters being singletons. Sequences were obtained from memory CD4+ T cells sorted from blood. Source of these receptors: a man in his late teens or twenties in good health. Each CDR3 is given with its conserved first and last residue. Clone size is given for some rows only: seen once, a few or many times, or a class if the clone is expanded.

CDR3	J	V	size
CASSEKGANPQPQHF	TRBJ1-5	TRBV6-1	once
CASSRGGASYTEAFF	TRBJ1-1	TRBV4-1	-
CSARPLNEQFF	TRBJ2-1	TRBV20-1	-
CSVENRDPYGYTF	TRBJ1-2	TRBV29-1	few
CAWSVAGNIQYF	TRBJ2-4	TRBV30	-
CASSSDRASSPLHF	TRBJ1-6	TRBV7-9	-
CASSLSGGVTGELFF	TRBJ2-2	TRBV7-3	once
CASSPRQKGYEQYF	TRBJ2-7	TRBV19	-
CASSSPGQGPDEKLFF	TRBJ1-4	TRBV11-1	-
CASSVLAMSTDTQYF	TRBJ2-3	TRBV11-2	-
CASSPGGEGGEQYF	TRBJ2-7	TRBV6-5	-
CASKTDYSNQPQHF	TRBJ1-5	TRBV2	-
CASSSRETQYF	TRBJ2-5	TRBV5-6	-
CAMGELAGQETQYF	TRBJ2-5	TRBV5-4	-
CASSQDSIVDTQYF	TRBJ2-3	TRBV14	-
CASSLGGSSYNEQFF	TRBJ2-1	TRBV5-1	-
CASSPEGLAGGYVQETQYF	TRBJ2-5	TRBV5-6	-
CASSQGVDTQYF	TRBJ2-3	TRBV28	-
CASSFVGGEVGGYTF	TRBJ1-2	TRBV7-2	-
CASSTRQGDQPQHF	TRBJ1-5	TRBV5-6	-
CAISEKVYEQYF	TRBJ2-7	TRBV10-3	many
CAWSVQEGNTIYF	TRBJ1-3	TRBV30	-
CASSVLSGSWNEQFF	TRBJ2-1	TRBV9	-
CAWSMTGYGYTF	TRBJ1-2	TRBV30	-
CASSPDERVKGKLFF	TRBJ1-4	TRBV18	-
CASSIGREYEQYF	TRBJ2-7	TRBV19	-
CASSERLIYEGQYF	TRBJ2-7	TRBV10-2	once
CASSPEQGAYGYTF	TRBJ1-2	TRBV7-2	-
CATSSSGTTYNEQFF	TRBJ2-1	TRBV15	-
CASSQDLGQARAFF	TRBJ1-1	TRBV4-1	-
CASSDTWDRGQHF	TRBJ1-5	TRBV6-5	-
CASNRDNQETQYF	TRBJ2-5	TRBV10-3	-
CASSLAGYYNEQFF	TRBJ2-1	TRBV6-5	-
CASKRGLNYGYTF	TRBJ1-2	TRBV27	-
CASSLLAASTDTQYF	TRBJ2-3	TRBV7-2	once
CASSGTGSDNSPLHF	TRBJ1-6	TRBV9	-
CASSQTSGGTRFDTQYF	TRBJ2-3	TRBV5-1	few
CASSWGRAGELFF	TRBJ2-2	TRBV5-6	-
CATSEGKGQPQHF	TRBJ1-5	TRBV19	-
CASYRGQGDTQYF	TRBJ2-3	TRBV27	-
CASSLIGGNTGELFF	TRBJ2-2	TRBV5-1	-
CATQQGQGFGEQYF	TRBJ2-7	TRBV10-3	-
CASQDSYEQYF	TRBJ2-7	TRBV2	-
CASSLDLAGGNEQFF	TRBJ2-1	TRBV7-2	-
CASSEGDGHLNYGYTF	TRBJ1-2	TRBV28	-
CASSSNPPPGSYEQYF	TRBJ2-7	TRBV7-6	-
CASSLIEGPGFF	TRBJ1-1	TRBV11-2	-
CASSSTRLAGENEQFF	TRBJ2-1	TRBV19	-
CASSVNHPPPSNYGYTF	TRBJ1-2	TRBV6-1	-
CASSPPGDSLAKNIQYF	TRBJ2-4	TRBV19	-